This T cell receptor beta chain was obtained from a study of PD-L1 blockade in urothelial cancer. Study-wide context: Investigators checked blood 3 weeks (second dose) and 6 weeks after treatment start. The study recovered a median of around 130,000 T cells per blood sample.

Time point indicated: pretreatment peripheral blood. V lost 0 bases, J lost 2 bases, and 15 bases lay in between. CDR3 length equals 16 residues. From germline, CDR1 is SGDLS and CDR2 YYNGEE. The investigators introduced synthetic TCR analog templates into each PCR as spikes. Measured with immunoSEQ multiplex PCR; TCRdb has only the in-frame clones, and not every one. There are about 95,000 clones in the sample; more than 75% occur only once, and approximately 2% lies in the top ten. This TCR was sampled from a man in his sixties with urothelial cancer. This chain links TRBV9 with TRBJ2-7; TRBD2 is a possible D gene (7 bases). The sample here was PBMCs, taken around atezolizumab (anti-PD-L1) treatment. DNA for the CDR3: TGTGCCAGCAGCGTAGGGTGGGGGGGGGCTCCCTACGAGCAGTACTTC. Protein product: CASSVGWGGAPYEQYF.